Following are 28 T cell receptor beta chains from one sample sequenced in a study of cytomegalovirus exposure and HLA in healthy donors. Both 60 Vbeta primers and 13 Jbeta primers went into the PCR. Profiled with immunoSEQ multiplex PCR; TCRdb holds only in-frame clones, not every one. The sample holds about 110,000 clones, about three quarters seen once. The source material was PBMCs. These receptors all come from a woman aged 45-65 years in good health and CMV-seropositive.

The chain links TRBV18 to TRBJ1-6, with D uncertain. Per germline, CDR1 KGHSH and CDR2 LQKENI. V was shortened by 3 bases and J by 7 bases, with 4 bases between the two germline ends. The CDR3 extends over 12 amino acids. The CDR3 DNA is TGTGCCAGCTCACCCTCGAATTCACCCCTCCACTTT. As protein: CASSPSNSPLHF.

This clone was found a few times. The chain links TRBV5-1 to TRBJ1-3; no firm D call. Trimming pared 3 bases from V and 1 base from J, leaving 8 bases between. The CDR3 has 14 residues. The germline CDR1 and CDR2 sequences are SGHRS and YFSETQ. DNA of the CDR3: TGCGCCAGCAGCTCGCCAGGATCTGGAAACACCATATATTTT. This gives the protein CASSSPGSGNTIYF. The full variable domain, completed using reference TRBV5-1 and TRBJ1-3, is KAGVTQTPRYLIKTRGQQVTLSCSPISGHRSVSWYQQTPGQGLQFLFEYFSETQRNKGNFPGRFSGRQFSNSRSEMNVSTLELGDSALYLCASSSPGSGNTIYFGEGSWLTVV.

Note on this clone: This sequence is one base from a far larger clone and is likely a read error. The rearrangement joins TRBV5-5 to TRBJ2-7, with a possible D match to TRBD1 (6 bases). CDR1 is SGHKS and CDR2 is YYEKEE in the germline V gene (reference sequence). CDR3 size: 19 residues. V was shortened by 3 bases and J by 1 base, with 26 bases between the two germline ends. The CDR3 DNA reads as TGTGCCAGCAGCTCCTGGGGTGGGGGCACAGGGTCCGAATCCTACGAGCAGTACTTC. This gives the protein CASSSWGGGTGSESYEQYF.

The V and J genes are TRBV21-1 and TRBJ1-1; TRBD1, the table's D call, was not compared with the DNA. TRBV21-1 has pseudogene status. This CDR3 spans 15 amino acids. The CDR3 DNA reads TGTGCCAGCAGCAGCAAACAGGGGGCGAACACTGAAGCTTTCTTT. Its translation: CASSSKQGANTEAFF.

In this sample, this clone turned up many times. The V and J genes are TRBV14 and TRBJ2-3; 10 positions match TRBD1. The V gene's germline CDR1 is SGHDN and CDR2 FVKESK. The length of the CDR3 is 16 residues. Trimming cost V 3 bases and J 6 bases; bases outside gene matches: 9. The CDR3 is CASSQPGQGIRDTQYF. The CDR3 region has the DNA TGTGCCAGCAGCCAGCCGGGACAGGGGATACGGGATACGCAGTATTTT.

The CDR3 region has the DNA TGTGCCAGCAGCTTAGAGGTAGCGGGTCCCTCCTACAATGAGCAGTTCTTC. Residues: CASSLEVAGPSYNEQFF. The chain has TRBV7-9 and TRBJ2-1; 7 bases match TRBD2. With 1 base clipped from V and 0 bases from J, the junction kept 6 bases outside the gene matches. CDR3 length equals 17 residues. The germline V gene encodes CDR1 SEHNR and CDR2 FQNEAQ (reference sequence).

The rearrangement links TRBV6-1 to TRBJ2-1, with TRBD2 matching over 10 bases. This CDR3 comprises 15 residues. Per the germline V gene, CDR1 is MNHNS and CDR2 is SASEGT. Trimming at V came to 6 bases and at J to 12 bases, leaving 14 bases not matched to a gene. The CDR3: CASSPGGLAGVGQFF. The CDR3 DNA is TGTGCCAGCAGCCCCGGAGGTCTAGCGGGGGTGGGGCAGTTCTTC.

V gene TRBV2 combines with J gene TRBJ1-5; TRBD1 aligns across 8 bases. Germline CDR1 and CDR2: SNHLY and FYNNEI. The length of the CDR3 is 14 residues. V shed 3 bases, J shed 4 bases, and the junction held 2 bases outside the gene matches. The DNA of the CDR3 is TGTGCCAGCAGTGACACAGGGGGAAATCAGCCCCAGCATTTT. Amino acid sequence: CASSDTGGNQPQHF.

This clone occurred once. The chain uses TRBV28 and TRBJ1-5, with TRBD1 identical over 8 bases. The CDR3 loop spans 14 amino acids. The germline CDR1 and CDR2 sequences are MDHEN and SYDVKM. V gave up 6 bases and J gave up 6 bases; unmatched junction bases: 7. CDR3 sequence reads: CASRAGGAIQPQHF. The CDR3 nucleotides are TGTGCCAGCAGGGCAGGGGGCGCGATTCAGCCCCAGCATTTT.

This clone has more than one count but fewer than ten. The chain links TRBV14 to TRBJ2-2, with TRBD1 matching 9 bases. The CDR3 is 13 residues long. Germline CDR1 and CDR2: SGHDN and FVKESK. With V trimmed by 4 bases and J by 6 bases, 0 bases remained unmatched. The CDR3 sequence: CASSRQGAGELFF. The CDR3 nucleotides are TGTGCCAGCAGCCGACAGGGGGCCGGGGAGCTGTTTTTT.

The CDR3 coding sequence is TGCAGCGTGAGGAGCCCCAATCAGCCCCAGCATTTT. Amino acids: CSVRSPNQPQHF. The chain has TRBV29-1 and TRBJ1-5; no clear D gene. CDR1 and CDR2 from the germline V gene are SQVTM and ANQGSEA. Trimming shortened V by 6 bases and J by 3 bases, and 9 bases separated the two germline ends. The CDR3 has 12 amino acids.

This chain uses TRBV9 with TRBJ1-2; D is undetermined. CDR3 size: 15 residues. Trimming stripped 3 bases from V and 4 bases from J, with 16 bases between. Germline CDR1 SGDLS, CDR2 YYNGEE. The CDR3 DNA reads as TGTGCCAGCAGCGAAAATTTACTTTCGGTCTATGGCTACACCTTC. This sequence encodes CASSENLLSVYGYTF.

The J gene is TRBJ1-5, the V gene TRBV4-1; 8 bases agree with TRBD1. The CDR3 runs 17 residues. Trimming took 1 base from V and 5 from J; bases not matched to a gene: 10. The V gene's germline CDR1 is MGHRA and CDR2 YSYEKL. The CDR3 sequence: CASSQVGRQGQDQPQHF. As DNA, the CDR3 is TGCGCCAGCAGCCAAGTTGGTCGACAGGGGCAAGATCAGCCCCAGCATTTT.

V and J are TRBV4-2 and TRBJ1-4; tentative D call: TRBD1 (6 bases). Germline loops: CDR1 LGHNA, CDR2 YNFKEQ. The V end lost 0 bases, the J end lost 0 bases, and 14 bases lay between the germline ends. This CDR3 is 18 amino acids long. The CDR3 DNA follows: TGTGCCAGCAGCCAAGATCGCGCAGGACAGACAACTAATGAAAAACTGTTTTTT. Translation: CASSQDRAGQTTNEKLFF.

This clone was counted once. V gene TRBV4-3 combines with J gene TRBJ2-2; a possible D gene is TRBD2 (6 bases). Germline lookup yields CDR1 LGHNA and CDR2 YSLEER. The CDR3 has 16 amino acids. The V end was cut by 2 bases, the J end by 5 bases, with 15 bases between. For the CDR3, the DNA is TGCGCCAGCAGCCAAAGGAGGGGCGACGGAACCGGGGAGCTGTTTTTT. This sequence encodes CASSQRRGDGTGELFF.

This chain uses TRBV28 with TRBJ1-1; D ambiguous. CDR1 is MDHEN, CDR2 SYDVKM, per germline. The CDR3 covers 12 residues. Trimming removed 4 bases at V and 7 bases at J, with 10 bases between. The DNA of the CDR3 is TGTGCCAGCAGTTCAGAGACTTATGAAGCTTTCTTT. Translation: CASSSETYEAFF.

This sequence joins TRBV30 and TRBJ2-7; D is possibly TRBD1 (7 bases). The CDR3 sequence is 16 residues long. V lost 5 bases, J lost 2 bases, and 22 bases lay in between. Germline loops: CDR1 GTSNPN, CDR2 SVGIG (reference sequence). Here the CDR3 reads CAWAPRRGTVAYEQYF. In DNA form, the CDR3 reads TGTGCCTGGGCCCCCCGCCGCGGGACAGTAGCCTACGAGCAGTACTTC.

The chain links TRBV4-2 to TRBJ1-4; possible D gene TRBD1, 6 bases. The CDR3 is 14 amino acids. Germline CDR1 is LGHNA and CDR2 is YNFKEQ. V dropped 1 base and J dropped 11 bases, with 14 bases sitting between them. The CDR3 DNA sequence: TGTGCCAGCAGCCAAGGGACAGAATACGATAAACTGTTTTTT. This translates into CASSQGTEYDKLFF.

The rearrangement uses TRBV25-1 and TRBJ1-2; possible D gene TRBD1, 6 bases. Germline loops: CDR1 MGHDK, CDR2 SYGVNS. The ends were cut back, 5 bases at V and 10 bases at J, with 26 bases in the middle. This CDR3 is built from 16 residues. The CDR3 DNA reads as TGTGCCAGCAGTTCCTCCTTCACTGACAGGAGACATTCCTACACCTTC. This codes for CASSSSFTDRRHSYTF.

The gene calls are TRBV7-9 and TRBJ2-1; a possible D gene is TRBD2 (6 bases). The CDR3 has 15 amino acids. Germline loops: CDR1 SEHNR, CDR2 FQNEAQ (reference sequence). Trimming left V 0 bases short and J 5 bases short, with 11 bases between. The CDR3 nucleotides read TGTGCCAGCAGCTTAGCCGGGACTTTTCACAATGAGCAGTTCTTC. Its translation is CASSLAGTFHNEQFF.

The chain is built from TRBV6-8 and TRBJ1-5; a weak D match, TRBD1 (6 bases). CDR3 length equals 13 residues. Germline V CDR1 and CDR2: MNHGY, SAAAGT. V lost 8 bases to trimming and J lost 6 bases, with 14 bases between them. The CDR3 spells CASYIRTVQPQHF. CDR3 coding DNA: TGTGCCAGCTACATCCGGACAGTTCAGCCCCAGCATTTT.

This clone was observed a handful of times. The V and J genes are TRBV19 and TRBJ2-3; no definite D call. CDR1 LNHDA and CDR2 SQIVND come from the germline V gene (reference sequence). Deletions cut 5 bases from V and 0 bases from J, with 6 bases between. The CDR3 loop spans 13 amino acids. The CDR3 is CASSAGSTDTQYF. In DNA form, the CDR3 reads TGTGCCAGTAGTGCCGGGAGCACAGATACGCAGTATTTT.

This sequence joins TRBV29-1 and TRBJ1-1; unclear D gene. This CDR3 has 12 amino acids. V dropped 5 bases and J dropped 1 base, with 8 bases sitting between them. CDR1 and CDR2 (germline): SQVTM, ANQGSEA. The CDR3 reads CSVCQANTEAFF. The CDR3 DNA follows: TGCAGCGTTTGTCAAGCGAACACTGAAGCTTTCTTT.

V is TRBV5-8 and J is TRBJ2-1; TRBD2 agrees at 11 bases. The V gene's germline CDR1 is SGHTS and CDR2 YDEGEE. The CDR3 totals 17 residues. The J segment lost 5 bases and the V segment lost 3 bases, leaving 10 bases of the junction unmatched. CDR3 bases: TGTGCCAGCAGCTGGGCGCTGACTAGCGGGGTTAACAATGAGCAGTTCTTC. The encoded protein is CASSWALTSGVNNEQFF.

This chain links TRBV4-3 with TRBJ2-3; TRBD2 matches at 12 bases. Germline-derived CDR1 and CDR2 are LGHNA and YSLEER. The CDR3 has 16 residues. The V gene end was trimmed by 3 bases and the J gene end by 2 bases; junction bases not matched to a gene: 3. CDR3 nucleotides: TGCGCCAGCAGCCAGACTAGCGGGGGTACCACAGATACGCAGTATTTT. Its protein product is CASSQTSGGTTDTQYF.

This clone was found once. V gene TRBV7-3 combines with J gene TRBJ2-7; 11 nucleotides match TRBD2. Unmatched junction bases numbered 12, after V lost 6 bases and J lost 2 bases. The length of the CDR3 is 17 residues. CDR1 and CDR2 (germline): SGHTA, FQGTGA. The CDR3 is CASREGLTSGSPYEQYF. CDR3 DNA sequence: TGTGCCAGCAGGGAAGGACTAACTAGCGGGAGTCCCTACGAGCAGTACTTC.

V usage is TRBV19 and J usage is TRBJ1-2, with a possible D match to TRBD1 (6 bases). Trimming pared 1 base from V and 8 bases from J, leaving 14 bases between. The CDR3 spans 14 residues. Germline V gene data show CDR1 as LNHDA and CDR2 as SQIVND (reference sequence). The CDR3 nucleotides are TGTGCCAGTAGTATAGGGGGCAGGGGCGGAGGCTACACCTTC. Translation gives CASSIGGRGGGYTF.

This chain connects TRBV2 to TRBJ1-2; D possibly corresponds to TRBD1 (6 bases). This CDR3 is built from 14 residues. The V gene lost 5 bases and the J gene lost 4 bases, with 14 bases spanning the gap. CDR1 SNHLY and CDR2 FYNNEI come from the germline V gene. CDR3 in DNA: TGTGCCAGCAGTCCTAATGGGGGGGCCTATGGCTACACCTTC. It specifies CASSPNGGAYGYTF.